The clone carrying this TCR beta chain was found once. The antigen is unknown. This sample is drawn from a study of type 1 regulatory T cells. Deletions cut 3 bases from V and 6 bases from J, with 14 bases between. Germline V gene lookup returns CDR1 SGHRS and CDR2 YFSETQ. This CDR3 has 14 residues. MiXCR, applied by TCRdb to the reads, yields one record per CDR3 protein. Counted here are approximately 25,000 distinct CDR3 sequences, approximately 44% occurring once; the ten biggest clones make up around 4.8%. The sample taken for sequencing was cultured T cells, either the whole culture or a sorted T cell fraction (not recorded which). This chain uses TRBV5-1 with TRBJ2-3; the D call may be TRBD1 or TRBD2 (6 bases each). This TCR was recovered from a human donor in good health. As DNA, the CDR3 is TGCGCCAGCAGCTCCGGGGGCCTTACTGATACGCAGTATTTT. Protein product: CASSSGGLTDTQYF.